The TCR beta chain under discussion was sequenced for a study of cytomegalovirus exposure and HLA in healthy donors. Looking at the study overall: A preliminary data release comprised 91 million or so unique TCRs obtained from HLA-typed donors.

Study-level findings and limits: CMV serostatus was the only immune exposure information that was available. About 87% or about 30% of the time was how often most TCR beta V segments were productive, according to an earlier analysis. In a later analysis, TCR beta V- and J-gene trimming showed a link to a missense DCLRE1C variant.

PCR amplification relied on 60 Vbeta primers (plus 13 Jbeta primers). Some clones are missing from TCRdb's copy, which holds only in-frame ones; the method was immunoSEQ multiplex PCR. The sample records about 190,000 clones, around three quarters being singletons. Worth noting for this clone: Its specificity is unknown.

Trimming removed 1 base from V and 4 bases from J, with 8 bases in between. This CDR3 has 15 amino acids. Germline V lookup: CDR1 MDHEN, CDR2 SYDVKM. What was sequenced was PBMCs. The chain is built from TRBV28 and TRBJ1-6, with D perhaps TRBD1 (5 bases). This sequence was found in a woman between 18 and 30 years old in good health and CMV-seronegative. CDR3 sequence: CASSLSRQYNSPLHF. The DNA of the CDR3 is TGTGCCAGCAGTTTATCCCGACAGTATAATTCACCCCTCCACTTT.